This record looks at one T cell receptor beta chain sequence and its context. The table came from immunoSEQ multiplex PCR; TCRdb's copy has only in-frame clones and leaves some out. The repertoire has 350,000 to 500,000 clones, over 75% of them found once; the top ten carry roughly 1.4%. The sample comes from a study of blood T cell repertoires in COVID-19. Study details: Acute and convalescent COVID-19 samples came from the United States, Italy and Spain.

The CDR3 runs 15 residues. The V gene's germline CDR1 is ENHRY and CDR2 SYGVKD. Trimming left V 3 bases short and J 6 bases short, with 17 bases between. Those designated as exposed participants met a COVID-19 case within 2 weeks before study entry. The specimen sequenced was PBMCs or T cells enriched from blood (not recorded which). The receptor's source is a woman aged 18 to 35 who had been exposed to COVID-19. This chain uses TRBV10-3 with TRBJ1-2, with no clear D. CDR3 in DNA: TGTGCCATCAGTGAATCGGTCCAACGCGAGGATGGCTACACCTTC. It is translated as CAISESVQREDGYTF.